The 27 T cell receptor beta chains given below trace back to one sample, sequenced in a study of identical twins. Using its own MiXCR run on the 5' RACE reads, TCRdb lists one record per CDR3 protein. The sample gives just under 650,000 distinct CDR3 sequences, about 7.6% of which show up once; 1.6% is in the top ten. The sample was also linked to a second study, of yellow fever vaccine responses in identical twins.

Sequenced: PBMCs. These receptors came from a woman under 30 in good health.

This clonotype has just a few counts. One end of the junction is discordant with germline, which a read error may explain. The chain recombines TRBV5-5 with TRBJ2-7; 9 positions match TRBD2. Germline CDR1 reads SGHKS; CDR2 reads YYEKEE (reference sequence). This CDR3 is 11 amino acids long. CDR3 protein: CASSSIAGDPF. The CDR3 nucleotides read TGTGCCAGCAGCTCAATAGCGGGGGATCCTTTC.

This clonotype was detected ten times or more. V is TRBV12-3 or TRBV12-4 and J is TRBJ2-3; 11 bases align to TRBD2. The CDR3 spans 15 residues. V shed 2 bases and J 5 bases; nucleotides not matched to a gene: 3. The CDR3 nucleotides are TGTGCCAGCAGTTTATTAGCGGGGGGGAGAGATACGCAGTATTTT. Protein sequence: CASSLLAGGRDTQYF.

The sample holds a few counts of this clonotype. V and J are TRBV29-1 and TRBJ2-5, with 8 bases lining up with TRBD1. This CDR3 contains 13 residues. V lost 4 bases to trimming and J lost 5 bases; unmatched junction nucleotides: 6. CDR1 and CDR2 (germline): SQVTM, ANQGSEA. This chain's CDR3 is CSVVRGLWETQYF. Written as DNA, the CDR3 is TGCAGCGTTGTCAGGGGGCTTTGGGAGACCCAGTACTTC.

This chain links TRBV20-1 with TRBJ2-7; 10 bases align to TRBD2. The CDR3 is 14 amino acids. Germline CDR1 DFQATT, CDR2 SNEGSKA (reference sequence). The V segment lost 6 bases and the J segment 5 bases; nucleotides outside the gene matches: 10. CDR3 in DNA: TGCAGTGCAACTCTAGCGGGAGTTTTGGACGAGCAGTACTTC. Amino acids: CSATLAGVLDEQYF.

This clonotype was seen more than once but under ten times. The gene calls are TRBV2 and TRBJ2-1; 8 bases fit TRBD1. This CDR3 region has 15 residues. The germline CDR1 and CDR2 sequences are SNHLY and FYNNEI. Trimming took 3 bases from V and 8 from J; bases not matched to a gene: 9. The DNA for the CDR3 is TGTGCCAGCAGTGAGCGGGCAGGGGGCAAGGATGAGCAGTTCTTC. This gives the protein CASSERAGGKDEQFF.

This chain links TRBV27 with TRBJ1-5; tentatively, D is TRBD1 (5 bases). Germline V gene lookup returns CDR1 MNHEY and CDR2 SMNVEV (reference sequence). This CDR3 is built from 16 residues. V lost 4 bases and J lost 6, with 19 bases in between. The CDR3 region is CASSSRGLGILQPQHF. The CDR3 coding sequence is TGTGCCAGCAGTTCCCGGGGGTTAGGTATTCTTCAGCCCCAGCATTTT.

The J gene is TRBJ1-3, the V gene TRBV6-5, with D unresolved. This CDR3 region has 14 residues. Germline CDR1 and CDR2: MNHEY and SVGAGI. V shed 7 bases and J shed 0 bases, with 10 bases lying between them. CDR3 bases: TGTGCCAGCACTGGGCTCCACTCTGGAAACACCATATATTTT. Its translation: CASTGLHSGNTIYF.

This clonotype has ten or more counts. This chain joins TRBV6-5 and TRBJ2-1, with no clear D. CDR3 length: 17 amino acids. Between the trimmed V and J ends, which lost 2 bases and 3 bases, there was a span of 17 bases. CDR1 and CDR2 from the germline V gene are MNHEY and SVGAGI. This CDR3 is CASSYSWAALLYNEQFF. As DNA, the CDR3 is TGTGCCAGCAGTTACAGTTGGGCAGCCCTACTCTACAATGAGCAGTTCTTC.

This clonotype was found a few times. The rearrangement joins TRBV4-1 to TRBJ1-5; 8 nucleotides align to TRBD1. From germline, CDR1 is MGHRA and CDR2 YSYEKL. The CDR3 is 14 amino acids. The V gene end was trimmed by 0 bases and the J gene end by 9 bases; junction bases not matched to a gene: 4. CDR3 in DNA: TGCGCCAGCAGCCAAGAGGATGACAGGGGGCCCCAGCATTTT. Its protein product is CASSQEDDRGPQHF.

This clonotype was observed a handful of times. The chain couples TRBV7-2 to TRBJ1-4; unclear D gene. V gave up 1 base and J gave up 7 bases, with 10 bases separating them. CDR1 and CDR2 from the germline V gene are SGHTA and FQGNSA. CDR3 length equals 14 residues. In DNA, the CDR3 is TGTGCCAGCAGCTTAGGGGGAATATCTGAAAAACTGTTTTTT. It is translated as CASSLGGISEKLFF.

The rearrangement links TRBV12-3 or TRBV12-4 to TRBJ2-1, with D perhaps TRBD2 (7 bases). Trimming pared 3 bases from V and 10 bases from J, leaving 16 bases between. The CDR3 spans 14 residues. The CDR3 reads CASSFGLGGREQFF. CDR3 nucleotides: TGTGCCAGCAGTTTCGGACTAGGGGGTCGGGAGCAGTTCTTC.

This clonotype was seen more than once but under ten times. The genes are TRBV20-1 and TRBJ1-5; D not certain. Trimming removed 3 bases from V and 5 bases from J, with 17 bases in between. CDR3 length: 15 amino acids. Germline assignment: CDR1 DFQATT and CDR2 SNEGSKA (reference sequence). For the CDR3, the DNA is TGCAGTGCTAGGCGGACGGTCACGATGGATCAGCCCCAGCATTTT. It encodes CSARRTVTMDQPQHF.

This clonotype came up many times. V usage is TRBV12-3 or TRBV12-4 and J usage is TRBJ1-4, with TRBD1 as a possible D gene (5 bases). CDR3 length: 15 amino acids. The V end was cut by 2 bases, the J end by 4 bases, with 11 bases between. The CDR3 region is CASSLKTDNNEKLFF. DNA for the CDR3: TGTGCCAGCAGTTTAAAGACAGACAATAATGAAAAACTGTTTTTT.

This clonotype has a count of ten or more. The chain recombines TRBV20-1 with TRBJ2-7; D call uncertain. Trimming removed 0 bases at V and 3 bases at J, with 9 bases between. Germline V gene data show CDR1 as DFQATT and CDR2 as SNEGSKA (reference sequence). This CDR3 region has 13 residues. CDR3 in DNA: TGCAGTGCTAGAGATAGCAGCGACTACGAGCAGTACTTC. Encoded protein: CSARDSSDYEQYF.

The chain links TRBV18 to TRBJ2-6; 11 bases agree with TRBD1. CDR1 and CDR2 from the germline V gene are KGHSH and LQKENI. This CDR3 has 20 amino acids. J lost 4 bases, V lost 3 bases, and 14 bases had no gene match. The CDR3 sequence: CASSPIGQGASPSGANVLTF. DNA for the CDR3: TGTGCCAGCTCACCGATCGGACAGGGGGCATCTCCATCCGGGGCCAACGTCCTGACTTTC.

The V and J genes are TRBV7-6 and TRBJ2-2, with D unresolved. Germline lookup yields CDR1 SGHVS and CDR2 FNYEAQ. V was pared by 5 bases and J by 2 bases, with 18 bases between. CDR3 length equals 17 residues. CDR3 region: CASSPVPLQDNTGELFF. The CDR3 DNA follows: TGTGCCAGCAGCCCAGTACCCCTTCAGGATAACACCGGGGAGCTGTTTTTT.

The V gene is TRBV24-1, the J gene TRBJ2-1; TRBD2 matches 12 bases. The CDR3 is made up of 16 amino acids. In germline, CDR1 is KGHDR, CDR2 SFDVKD. Trimming removed 4 bases from V and 7 bases from J; junction bases left unmatched: 7. The CDR3 is CATSDRTSGARNEQFF. CDR3 DNA: TGTGCCACCAGTGACCGGACTAGCGGGGCCAGGAATGAGCAGTTCTTC.

The chain couples TRBV9 to TRBJ2-7; possible D gene TRBD2, 7 bases. Trimming pared 3 bases from V and 2 bases from J, leaving 15 bases between. CDR1 SGDLS and CDR2 YYNGEE come from the germline V gene. The CDR3 spans 15 residues. Here the CDR3 reads CASSARGGGPYEQYF. In DNA, the CDR3 is TGTGCCAGCAGCGCGAGAGGGGGAGGGCCCTACGAGCAGTACTTC.

The table lists this clonotype with many counts. The chain combines TRBV7-9 with TRBJ2-2, with D tentatively TRBD2 (5 bases). In germline, CDR1 is SEHNR, CDR2 FQNEAQ (reference sequence). This CDR3 is 14 amino acids long. V lost 4 bases, J lost 5 bases, and 11 bases lay in between. This chain's CDR3 is CASSSSRDTGELFF. The CDR3 DNA sequence: TGTGCCAGCAGCTCCAGCCGGGATACCGGGGAGCTGTTTTTT.

This clonotype was seen repeatedly, ten times or more. The CDR3 DNA sequence: TGCGCCAGCAGCTTGAGGGGGAGTAGTCGGTACGAGCAGTACTTC. This codes for CASSLRGSSRYEQYF. The chain carries TRBV5-1 and TRBJ2-7; D is perhaps TRBD1 (6 bases). V lost 1 base, J lost 4 bases, and 15 bases lay in between. CDR3 size: 15 residues. CDR1 and CDR2 from the germline V gene are SGHRS and YFSETQ. Variable domain in full (rest from reference TRBV5-1 and TRBJ2-7): KAGVTQTPRYLIKTRGQQVTLSCSPISGHRSVSWYQQTPGQGLQFLFEYFSETQRNKGNFPGRFSGRQFSNSRSEMNVSTLELGDSALYLCASSLRGSSRYEQYFGPGTRLTVT.

V gene TRBV27 combines with J gene TRBJ1-2; tentatively, D is TRBD1 (5 bases). V was pared by 5 bases and J by 5 bases, with 15 bases between. Germline CDR1 reads MNHEY; CDR2 reads SMNVEV (reference sequence). This CDR3 contains 14 residues. DNA for the CDR3: TGTGCCAGCAGTCCCGACAGTTTCCCTTATGGCTACACCTTC. Encoded protein: CASSPDSFPYGYTF.

This clonotype came up a few times. The chain is built from TRBV19 and TRBJ1-6; D is unclear. This CDR3 region has 14 residues. Germline-derived CDR1 and CDR2 are LNHDA and SQIVND (reference sequence). With 4 bases removed from V and 7 bases from J, the gap between germline ends came to 11 bases. The CDR3 sequence: CASSKSGGNSPLHF. The CDR3 DNA follows: TGTGCCAGTAGTAAATCCGGAGGGAATTCACCCCTCCACTTT.

This clonotype was detected many times. Written as DNA, the CDR3 is TGCAGCGCTGAGACTAGCGGGAGGGCCTACAATGAGCAGTTCTTC. Translation gives CSAETSGRAYNEQFF. The chain uses TRBV29-1 and TRBJ2-1; 14 nucleotides line up with TRBD2. CDR3 length: 15 amino acids. In germline, CDR1 is SQVTM, CDR2 ANQGSEA. The trim removed 7 bases at V and 2 bases at J, leaving 4 bases unmatched.

This clonotype was detected ten times or more. V usage is TRBV12-3 or TRBV12-4 and J usage is TRBJ1-2; D not certain. V dropped 2 bases and J dropped 4 bases, with 8 bases sitting between them. The CDR3 contains 13 residues. Here the CDR3 reads CASSLREAYGYTF. The CDR3 DNA reads as TGTGCCAGCAGTTTACGGGAGGCCTATGGCTACACCTTC.

This clonotype was counted between two and nine times. In DNA, the CDR3 is TGTGCCATCAACCAACTCGGGGGGCCGGATACGCAGTATTTT. Amino acid sequence: CAINQLGGPDTQYF. This chain links TRBV10-3 with TRBJ2-3; D is possibly TRBD2 (7 bases). The V gene's germline CDR1 is ENHRY and CDR2 SYGVKD. The CDR3 has 14 residues. V gave up 7 bases and J gave up 6 bases, with 17 bases separating them.

The chain recombines TRBV6-1 with TRBJ1-6; D perhaps matches TRBD1 (6 bases). This CDR3 region has 15 residues. The germline V gene encodes CDR1 MNHNS and CDR2 SASEGT. V shed 5 bases and J shed 5 bases, with 13 bases lying between them. CDR3 nucleotide sequence: TGTGCCAGCAGTCCCGCCCGGACAGATAATTCACCCCTCCACTTT. Its protein product is CASSPARTDNSPLHF.

This clonotype came up many times. The chain employs TRBV5-1 and TRBJ2-1; TRBD1 matches 7 bases. CDR1 and CDR2 from the germline V gene are SGHRS and YFSETQ. The V segment lost 3 bases and the J segment 10 bases; nucleotides outside the gene matches: 7. The CDR3 contains 13 residues. CDR3 residues: CASSSDRDGEQFF. In DNA, the CDR3 is TGCGCCAGCAGCTCCGACAGGGACGGAGAGCAGTTCTTC.